This section outlines one T cell receptor beta chain sequence together with its context. Its target is not known. A much bigger clone sits one base away, suggesting this may be a read error. This entry belongs to a study of immune heterogeneity within non-small cell lung tumors. Whole-study results and caveats: Alongside site-unique high-frequency clones, identical dominant CDR3 beta clonotypes recurred across tumor sites within a patient. The repertoire of each individual patient held high-frequency T-cell receptor beta clonotypes that were largely distinct from those of other patients.

There are 16 residues in the CDR3. V was cut by 3 bases and J by 0 bases, with 15 bases left in between. The germline V gene has CDR1 KGHSH and CDR2 LQKENI. TCR beta CDR3 was amplified by multiplex PCR using 32 V and 13 J primers. TCRdb recomputed calls from the multiplex PCR reads with MiXCR, one row per CDR3 protein. Of around 29,000 distinct CDR3 sequences in the sample, around 30% were seen once. Bulk tumor genomic DNA constituted the template, at about 600 ng per sample. Biopsies that were spaced far apart were taken, several per primary tumor, during surgery. Newly diagnosed with untreated non-small cell lung cancer, the patients underwent curative surgery.

The rearrangement joins TRBV18 to TRBJ2-7, with D possibly being TRBD2 (6 bases). The origin of this receptor is a man in his forties with non-small cell lung cancer. The sample comprised lung tumor tissue. The CDR3, as DNA: TGTGCCAGCTCACCCCGCGGGGCAGGGAGCTCCTACGAGCAGTACTTC. Its translation: CASSPRGAGSSYEQYF.